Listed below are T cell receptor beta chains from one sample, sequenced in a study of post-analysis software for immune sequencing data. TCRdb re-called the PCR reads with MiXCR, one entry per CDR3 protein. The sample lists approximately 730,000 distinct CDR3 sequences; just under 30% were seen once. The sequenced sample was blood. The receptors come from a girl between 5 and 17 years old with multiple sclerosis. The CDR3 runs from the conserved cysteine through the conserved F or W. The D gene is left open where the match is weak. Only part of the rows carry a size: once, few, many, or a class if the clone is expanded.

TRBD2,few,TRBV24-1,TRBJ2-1,CATSDPAGGSSYNEQFF,TGTGCCACCAGTGACCCGGCGGGCGGGAGCTCCTACAATGAGCAGTTCTTC
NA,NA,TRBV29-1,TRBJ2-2,CSAALIGRANTGELFF,TGCAGCGCCGCCCTTATAGGACGCGCGAACACCGGGGAGCTGTTTTTT
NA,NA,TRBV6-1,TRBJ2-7,CASSEIVGPYEQYF,TGTGCCAGCAGTGAAATAGTCGGACCCTACGAGCAGTACTTC
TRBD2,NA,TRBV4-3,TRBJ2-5,CASSQAVLAGDGTQYF,TGCGCCAGCAGCCAAGCAGTCCTAGCGGGAGATGGGACCCAGTACTTC
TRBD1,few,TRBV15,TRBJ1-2,CATSRDFRTGGQDYGYTF,TGTGCCACCAGCAGAGATTTTCGCACAGGGGGCCAGGACTATGGCTACACCTTC
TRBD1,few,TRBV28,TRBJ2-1,CASSLPGQSSYNEQFF,TGTGCCAGCAGTTTGCCGGGACAGAGCTCCTACAATGAGCAGTTCTTC
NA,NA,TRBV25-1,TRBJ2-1,CASSIREGFNNEQVF,TGTGCCAGCAGTATCCGGGAAGGGTTTAACAATGAGCAGGTCTTC
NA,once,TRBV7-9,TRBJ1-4,CASSSPFGEKLFF,TGTGCCAGCAGCTCCCCCTTCGGCGAAAAACTGTTTTTT
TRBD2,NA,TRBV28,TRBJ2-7,CASSSHESGRGKQYF,TGTGCCAGCAGTTCCCACGAAAGCGGGAGGGGGAAGCAGTACTTC
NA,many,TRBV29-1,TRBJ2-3,CSVEGGGGDTQYF,TGCAGCGTTGAGGGAGGGGGGGGAGATACGCAGTATTTT
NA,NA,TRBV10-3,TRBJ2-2,CAGGEAGNTGELFF,TGTGCGGGCGGCGAAGCGGGGAACACCGGGGAGCTGTTTTTT
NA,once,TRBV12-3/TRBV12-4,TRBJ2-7,CASSPQDYSYEQYF,TGTGCCAGCAGCCCTCAAGACTACTCCTACGAGCAGTACTTC
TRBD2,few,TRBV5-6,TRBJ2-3,CASSFVVGLAGAQFTDTQYF,TGTGCCAGCAGCTTTGTTGTAGGACTAGCGGGGGCTCAGTTCACAGATACGCAGTATTTT
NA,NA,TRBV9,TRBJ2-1,CVSSVGGTDPRNEQFF,TGTGTCAGCAGCGTCGGCGGGACAGACCCCCGCAATGAGCAGTTCTTC
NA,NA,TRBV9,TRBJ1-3,CASSTPTGDSGNTIYF,TGTGCCAGCAGCACTCCAACCGGAGACTCTGGAAACACCATATATTTT
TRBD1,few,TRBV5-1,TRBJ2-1,CASRAGTGPNNEQFF,TGCGCCAGCAGAGCCGGGACAGGGCCCAACAATGAGCAGTTCTTC
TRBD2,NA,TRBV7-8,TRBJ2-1,CASSFSLAGVPNEQFF,TGTGCCAGCAGCTTCAGCCTAGCGGGAGTCCCCAATGAGCAGTTCTTC